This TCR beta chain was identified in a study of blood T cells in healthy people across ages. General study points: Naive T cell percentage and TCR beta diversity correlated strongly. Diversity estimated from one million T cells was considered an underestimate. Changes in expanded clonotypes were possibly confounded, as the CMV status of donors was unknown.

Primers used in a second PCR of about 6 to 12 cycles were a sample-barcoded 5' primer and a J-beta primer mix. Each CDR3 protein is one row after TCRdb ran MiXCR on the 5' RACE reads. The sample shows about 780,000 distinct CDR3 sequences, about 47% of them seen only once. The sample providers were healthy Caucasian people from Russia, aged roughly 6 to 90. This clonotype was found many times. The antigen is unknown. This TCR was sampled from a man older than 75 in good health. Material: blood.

Here the CDR3 reads CSARETGTGAHEQYF. In DNA, the CDR3 is TGCAGTGCTAGAGAGACCGGGACAGGGGCCCACGAGCAGTACTTC. The rearrangement uses TRBV20-1 and TRBJ2-7, with TRBD1 identical over 10 bases. CDR1 DFQATT and CDR2 SNEGSKA come from the germline V gene (reference sequence). Losses at the gene ends were 0 bases for V and 5 bases for J; bases not matched to a gene: 7. This CDR3 region has 15 residues.